These T cell receptor beta chains were read from a single sample in a study of cytomegalovirus exposure and HLA in healthy donors. TCRdb's table, derived via immunoSEQ multiplex PCR, lists solely in-frame clones and lacks some. The table has 140,000 to 150,000 clones, about 80% seen once. Sequenced material: PBMCs. The origin of the receptors is a man aged 40-50 years in good health and CMV-seronegative. CDR3s leave out the opening cysteine and the closing phenylalanine or tryptophan. Fields, in order: V gene, CDR3 length, J gene, CDR3 protein.

TRBV7-2	14	TRBJ1-2	ASTHQVVAGSGGYT
TRBV18	12	TRBJ2-7	ASSGTGWEREQY
TRBV6-1	13	TRBJ1-5	ASSDLQGRYQPQH
TRBV28	12	TRBJ1-3	ASGTGVSGNTIY
TRBV29-1	11	TRBJ1-2	SVNLGGSYGYT
TRBV5-8	13	TRBJ1-5	ASSPGQGANQPQH
TRBV9	14	TRBJ2-7	ASSPRQGLGFYEQY
TRBV10-1	9	TRBJ2-7	ASSDNYEQY
TRBV4-3	13	TRBJ2-2	ASSQGRGNTGELF
TRBV6-1	12	TRBJ2-3	ASSEGTGILEQY
TRBV7-2	13	TRBJ2-5	ASSSKTIFQETQY
TRBV10-1	13	TRBJ2-7	ASSELRPGVGEQY
TRBV9	12	TRBJ2-7	ASSVTGDSYEQY
TRBV14	12	TRBJ1-2	ASSLGTVNYGYT
TRBV5-4	13	TRBJ2-3	ASSFGTSGGDTQY
TRBV27	14	TRBJ1-5	ASSLRAGAGNQPQH
TRBV19	13	TRBJ1-6	ASSIDRGYNSPLH
TRBV5-6	17	TRBJ2-1	ASRLRFRGGRDSYNEQF
TRBV19	15	TRBJ2-1	ASSKRDRGLSYNEQF
TRBV7-2	12	TRBJ1-5	ASSLRESNQPQH
TRBV30	12	TRBJ2-7	AWSADRGDYEQY
TRBV4-1	12	TRBJ2-3	ASSQTGFADTQY
TRBV5-1	12	TRBJ1-2	ASSPGGGSYGYT
TRBV18	11	TRBJ2-7	ASSPGGVGEQY
TRBV6-5	11	TRBJ1-2	ASSLEGAYGYT
TRBV7-8	14	TRBJ2-7	ASSLEGTNQNYEQY
TRBV7-9	13	TRBJ1-5	ASSTGGGGNQPQH
TRBV27	11	NA	ASSPAGEHEQY
TRBV7-8	14	TRBJ1-3	ASSLSSTGTGNTIY
TRBV5-4	13	TRBJ2-2	ASGNRGANTGELF
TRBV25-1	12	TRBJ1-6	ASTGGFHNSPLH
TRBV6-5	10	TRBJ2-1	ATLGIYNEQF
TRBV2	10	TRBJ1-2	ASSEQNYGYT
TRBV9	12	TRBJ2-5	ASSSRQGRETQY
TRBV7-2	13	TRBJ2-7	ASRDDSVAPYEQY
TRBV6-6	14	TRBJ2-5	ASSTLAGGPQETQY
TRBV7-6	12	TRBJ2-7	ASSPRTGPYEQY
TRBV5-5	15	TRBJ2-7	ASSLVRQGPFSYEQY
TRBV10-1	13	TRBJ2-3	ASSDPRGGTDTQY
TRBV4-3	18	TRBJ2-1	ASSTGTSGATRQYIGEQF